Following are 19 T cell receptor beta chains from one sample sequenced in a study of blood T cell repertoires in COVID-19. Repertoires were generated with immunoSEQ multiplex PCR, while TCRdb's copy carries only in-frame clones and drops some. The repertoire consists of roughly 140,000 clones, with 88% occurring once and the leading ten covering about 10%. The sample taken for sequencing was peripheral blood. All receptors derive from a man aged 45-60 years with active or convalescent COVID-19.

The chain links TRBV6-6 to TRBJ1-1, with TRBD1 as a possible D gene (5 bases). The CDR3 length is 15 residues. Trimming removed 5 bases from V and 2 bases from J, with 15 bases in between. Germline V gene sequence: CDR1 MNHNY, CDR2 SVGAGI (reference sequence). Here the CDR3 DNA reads TGTGCCAGCAGTCCACCGGCAGGGATTAACACTGAAGCTTTCTTT. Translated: CASSPPAGINTEAFF.

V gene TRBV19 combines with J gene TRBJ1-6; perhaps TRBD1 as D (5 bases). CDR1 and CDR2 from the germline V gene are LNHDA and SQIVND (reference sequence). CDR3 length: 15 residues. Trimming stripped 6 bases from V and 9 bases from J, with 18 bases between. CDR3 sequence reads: CASRGTAPWSSPLHF. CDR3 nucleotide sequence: TGTGCCAGTAGGGGGACTGCTCCATGGAGTTCACCCCTCCACTTT. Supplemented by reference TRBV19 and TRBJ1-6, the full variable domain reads DGGITQSPKYLFRKEGQNVTLSCEQNLNHDAMYWYRQDPGQGLRLIYYSQIVNDFQKGDIAEGYSVSREKKESFPLTVTSAQKNPTAFYLCASRGTAPWSSPLHFGNGTRLTVT.

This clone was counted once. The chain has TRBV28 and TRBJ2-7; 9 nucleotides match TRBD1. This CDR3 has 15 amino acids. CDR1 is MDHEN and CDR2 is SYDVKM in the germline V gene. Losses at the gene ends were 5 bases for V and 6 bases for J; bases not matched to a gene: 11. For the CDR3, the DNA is TGTGCCAGCAGTCCATTAACAGGGGGCAAGGCCGAGCAGTACTTC. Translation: CASSPLTGGKAEQYF.

The CDR3 protein is CASSLEGGSSPTDTQYF. CDR3 nucleotides: TGTGCCAGCAGCTTGGAAGGGGGCTCCTCGCCCACAGATACGCAGTATTTT. V is TRBV5-4 and J is TRBJ2-3; 7 positions agree with TRBD1. The CDR3 is made up of 17 amino acids. V trimming: 0 bases; J trimming: 2 bases; junction bases outside the gene matches: 9. From germline, CDR1 is SGHNT and CDR2 YYREEE (reference sequence).

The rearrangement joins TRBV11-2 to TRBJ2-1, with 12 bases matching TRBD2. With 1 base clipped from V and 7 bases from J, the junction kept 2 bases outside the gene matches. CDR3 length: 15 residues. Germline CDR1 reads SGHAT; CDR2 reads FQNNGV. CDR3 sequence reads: CASSLVGLAGNEQFF. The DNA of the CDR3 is TGTGCCAGCAGCTTAGTTGGACTAGCGGGAAATGAGCAGTTCTTC.

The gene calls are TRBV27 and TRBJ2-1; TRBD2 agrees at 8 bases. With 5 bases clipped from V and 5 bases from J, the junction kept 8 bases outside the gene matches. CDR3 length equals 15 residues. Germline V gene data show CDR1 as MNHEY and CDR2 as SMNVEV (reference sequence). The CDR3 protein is CASSLRGLAHNEQFF. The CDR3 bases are TGTGCCAGCAGTCTCCGCGGACTAGCCCACAATGAGCAGTTCTTC.

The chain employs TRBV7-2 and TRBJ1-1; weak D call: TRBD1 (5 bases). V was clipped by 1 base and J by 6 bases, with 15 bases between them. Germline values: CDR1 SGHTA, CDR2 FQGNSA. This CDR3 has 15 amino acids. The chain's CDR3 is CASSLVRGASAEAFF. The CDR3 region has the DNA TGTGCCAGCAGCTTAGTGCGTGGGGCCTCAGCTGAAGCTTTCTTT.

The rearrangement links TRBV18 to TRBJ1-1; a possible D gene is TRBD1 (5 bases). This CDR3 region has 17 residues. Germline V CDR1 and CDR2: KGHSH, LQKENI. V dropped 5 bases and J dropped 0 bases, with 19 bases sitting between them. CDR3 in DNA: TGTGCCAGCTCATTGGCACCCCCGGGACTCCTGAACACTGAAGCTTTCTTT. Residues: CASSLAPPGLLNTEAFF.

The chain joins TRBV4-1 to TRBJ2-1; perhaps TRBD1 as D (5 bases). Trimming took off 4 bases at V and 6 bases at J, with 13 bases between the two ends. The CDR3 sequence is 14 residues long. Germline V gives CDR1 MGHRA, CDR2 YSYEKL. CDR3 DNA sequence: TGCGCCAGCAGCCGCGCAGGGTCAGGCAATGAGCAGTTCTTC. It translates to CASSRAGSGNEQFF.

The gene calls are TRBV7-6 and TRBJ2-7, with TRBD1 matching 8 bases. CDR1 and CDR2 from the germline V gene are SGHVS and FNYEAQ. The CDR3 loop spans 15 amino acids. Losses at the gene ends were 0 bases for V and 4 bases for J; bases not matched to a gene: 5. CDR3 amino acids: CASSLADRASYEQYF. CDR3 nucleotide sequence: TGTGCCAGCAGCTTAGCGGACAGGGCCTCGTACGAGCAGTACTTC.

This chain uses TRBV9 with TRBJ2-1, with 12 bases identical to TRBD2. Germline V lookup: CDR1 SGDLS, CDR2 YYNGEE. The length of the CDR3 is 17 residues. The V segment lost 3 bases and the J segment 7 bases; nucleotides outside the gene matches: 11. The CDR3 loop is CASSDGTSGSLRNEQFF. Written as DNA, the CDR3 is TGTGCCAGCAGCGATGGGACTAGCGGGTCGTTGAGGAATGAGCAGTTCTTC.

The CDR3 loop reads CSVEIQGRVQYF. The CDR3 nucleotides read TGCAGCGTTGAAATACAGGGAAGGGTGCAGTACTTC. The chain joins TRBV29-1 to TRBJ2-7; D is perhaps TRBD1 (6 bases). CDR1 is SQVTM and CDR2 is ANQGSEA in the germline V gene. This CDR3 has 12 residues. Between the trimmed V and J ends, which lost 2 bases and 9 bases, there was a span of 14 bases.

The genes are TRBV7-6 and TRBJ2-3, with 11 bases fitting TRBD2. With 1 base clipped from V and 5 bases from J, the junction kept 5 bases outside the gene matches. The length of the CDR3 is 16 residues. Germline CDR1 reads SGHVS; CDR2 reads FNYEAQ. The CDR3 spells CASSLVLAGVEDTQYF. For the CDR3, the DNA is TGTGCCAGCAGCTTAGTACTAGCGGGAGTTGAAGATACGCAGTATTTT.

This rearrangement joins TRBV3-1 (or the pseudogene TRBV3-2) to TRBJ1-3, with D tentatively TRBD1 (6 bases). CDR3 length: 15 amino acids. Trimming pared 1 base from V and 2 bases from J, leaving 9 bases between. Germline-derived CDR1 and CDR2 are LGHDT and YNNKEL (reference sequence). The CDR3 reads CASSQGGGTGNTIYF. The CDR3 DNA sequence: TGTGCCAGCAGCCAAGGGGGGGGCACTGGAAACACCATATATTTT.

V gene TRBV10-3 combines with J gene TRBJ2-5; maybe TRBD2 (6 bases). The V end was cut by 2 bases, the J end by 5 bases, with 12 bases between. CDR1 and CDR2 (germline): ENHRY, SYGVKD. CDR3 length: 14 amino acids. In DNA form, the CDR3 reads TGTGCCATCAGTGAGGTCGGAGGGAGGGAGACCCAGTACTTC. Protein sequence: CAISEVGGRETQYF.

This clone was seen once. The CDR3 loop is CASSLKTSGNEKLFF. As DNA, the CDR3 is TGTGCCAGCAGCTTGAAGACGTCCGGGAACGAAAAACTGTTTTTT. J is TRBJ1-4 and V is TRBV5-6; D is ambiguous. The germline gives CDR1 SGHDT, CDR2 YYEEEE. V was clipped by 1 base and J by 8 bases, with 15 bases between them. This CDR3 is 15 amino acids long. Combining the CDR3 with reference TRBV5-6 and TRBJ1-4 gives the whole variable domain DAGVTQSPTHLIKTRGQQVTLRCSPKSGHDTVSWYQQALGQGPQFIFQYYEEEERQRGNFPDRFSGHQFPNYSSELNVNALLLGDSALYLCASSLKTSGNEKLFFGSGTQLSVL.

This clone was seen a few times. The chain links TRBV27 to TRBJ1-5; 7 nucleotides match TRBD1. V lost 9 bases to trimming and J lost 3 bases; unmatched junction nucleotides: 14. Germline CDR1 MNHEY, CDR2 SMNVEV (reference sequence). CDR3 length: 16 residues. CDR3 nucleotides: TGTGCCAGAACCCCCTTCAGGGGGTGGGACAATCAGCCCCAGCATTTT. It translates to CARTPFRGWDNQPQHF.

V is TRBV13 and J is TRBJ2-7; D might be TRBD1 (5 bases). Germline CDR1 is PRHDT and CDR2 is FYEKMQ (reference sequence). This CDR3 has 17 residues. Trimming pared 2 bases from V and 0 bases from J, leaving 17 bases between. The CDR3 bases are TGTGCCAGCAGCTTAAATATGGGGCCTCCCTACTCCTACGAGCAGTACTTC. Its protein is CASSLNMGPPYSYEQYF.

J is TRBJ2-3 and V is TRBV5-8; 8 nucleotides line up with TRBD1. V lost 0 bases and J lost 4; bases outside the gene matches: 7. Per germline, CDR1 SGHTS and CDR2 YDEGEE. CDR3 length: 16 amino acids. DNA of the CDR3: TGTGCCAGCAGCTTGGATGCGGACAGGGTTGCAGATACGCAGTATTTT. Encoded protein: CASSLDADRVADTQYF.